One sample yielded the 11 T cell receptor beta chains listed below, sequenced in a study of T-cell memory formation after mild COVID-19. TCRdb called the 5' RACE reads again in MiXCR, with one record for every CDR3 protein. The table has under 600,000 distinct CDR3 sequences, about 22% seen once; the top ten hold approximately 8.4%. Sequenced material: PBMCs or a T cell subset sorted from them (not recorded which). The receptors stem from an adult woman who had mild COVID-19 (a few samples of this study predate the infection). Cell type and time point are not known.

This sequence joins TRBV4-1 and TRBJ2-7, with 8 bases fitting TRBD1. The junction had 10 bases not matched to a gene; V was cut back by 2 bases and J by 7 bases. Germline loops: CDR1 MGHRA, CDR2 YSYEKL. CDR3 length: 15 amino acids. CDR3 sequence: CASSQPGTGPGEQYF. The CDR3 DNA follows: TGCGCCAGCAGCCAACCCGGGACAGGCCCCGGGGAGCAGTACTTC.

Only a few counts were recorded for this clonotype. V usage is TRBV4-3 and J usage is TRBJ2-7; TRBD2 aligns across 14 bases. The CDR3 loop spans 18 amino acids. The germline V gene encodes CDR1 LGHNA and CDR2 YSLEER. The junction had 9 bases not matched to a gene; V was cut back by 4 bases and J by 1 base. CDR3 in amino acids: CASSRTVGLAGGSYEQYF. The CDR3 DNA is TGCGCCAGCAGCCGCACCGTCGGACTAGCGGGAGGTTCCTACGAGCAGTACTTC.

A single count supports this clonotype. J is TRBJ2-1 and V is TRBV24-1; the D gene is possibly TRBD1 (6 bases). The CDR3 is 15 residues long. The germline gives CDR1 KGHDR, CDR2 SFDVKD. The V end lost 3 bases, the J end lost 1 base, and 9 bases lay between the germline ends. CDR3 loop: CATSDPTGSYNEQFF. CDR3 in DNA: TGTGCCACCAGTGATCCCACAGGGTCCTACAATGAGCAGTTCTTC.

This clonotype has a count of ten or more. This chain joins TRBV5-1 and TRBJ2-1; D is possibly TRBD1 (6 bases). Germline CDR1 reads SGHRS; CDR2 reads YFSETQ. This CDR3 comprises 15 residues. V was trimmed by 4 bases and J by 7 bases, leaving 18 bases between them. The CDR3 sequence: CASSLHRDTRNEQFF. The CDR3 DNA reads as TGCGCCAGCAGCCTACATAGGGACACCCGGAATGAGCAGTTCTTC.

This chain joins TRBV11-3 and TRBJ2-2; 9 bases are a match to TRBD2. Germline trimming cut 7 bases from V and 4 bases from J; bases unmatched to any gene: 4. Germline V gives CDR1 SGHNT, CDR2 YENEEA. The CDR3 covers 14 residues. In nucleotides, the CDR3 is TGTGCCAGCACCCGCGGGAGGGCCACCGGGGAGCTGTTTTTT. Protein sequence: CASTRGRATGELFF.

The chain employs TRBV12-3 or TRBV12-4 and TRBJ2-5, with D possibly being TRBD1 (6 bases). CDR3 size: 15 residues. Trimming took 0 bases from V and 1 from J, leaving 9 bases between them. Here the CDR3 DNA reads TGTGCCAGCAGTTTAGCGCTGACAGGCCAAGAGACCCAGTACTTC. Its translation is CASSLALTGQETQYF.

This clonotype has a handful of counts. This rearrangement joins TRBV5-1 to TRBJ2-7; D remains ambiguous. CDR1 and CDR2 from the germline V gene are SGHRS and YFSETQ. This CDR3 is 17 amino acids long. V lost 0 bases, J lost 7 bases, and 23 bases lay in between. CDR3 sequence: CASSLEFRWQSLGEQYF. In nucleotides, the CDR3 is TGCGCCAGCAGCTTGGAATTTCGTTGGCAGTCCTTGGGGGAGCAGTACTTC.

The table lists this clonotype with a count of one. The chain is built from TRBV20-1 and TRBJ2-7; 8 nucleotides align to TRBD1. After removal of 2 bases from V and 3 bases from J, the junction contained 9 bases not matched to a gene. There are 15 residues in the CDR3. Per the germline V gene, CDR1 is DFQATT and CDR2 is SNEGSKA (reference sequence). The CDR3 region is CSARTAGTGFYEQYF. In nucleotides, the CDR3 is TGCAGTGCTAGAACCGCCGGGACAGGCTTCTACGAGCAGTACTTC.

The chain couples TRBV19 to TRBJ1-5; TRBD1 is a possible D gene (6 bases). The CDR3 runs to 15 residues. The V gene lost 6 bases and the J gene lost 1 base, with 13 bases spanning the gap. Germline CDR1 LNHDA, CDR2 SQIVND (reference sequence). The CDR3 reads CASSETGWSNQPQHF. The CDR3 DNA reads TGTGCCAGTAGCGAAACAGGGTGGAGCAATCAGCCCCAGCATTTT. The variable domain in full, with the rest retrieved from reference TRBV19 and TRBJ1-5, is DGGITQSPKYLFRKEGQNVTLSCEQNLNHDAMYWYRQDPGQGLRLIYYSQIVNDFQKGDIAEGYSVSREKKESFPLTVTSAQKNPTAFYLCASSETGWSNQPQHFGDGTRLSIL.

The table lists this clonotype with many counts. V usage is TRBV29-1 and J usage is TRBJ1-2; D is unclear. The CDR3 runs 15 residues. V was shortened by 3 bases and J by 7 bases, with 21 bases between the two germline ends. CDR1 is SQVTM and CDR2 is ANQGSEA in the germline V gene. The CDR3 loop is CSVDDPGPSNSGYTF. Here the CDR3 DNA reads TGCAGCGTTGATGATCCTGGGCCTTCGAATAGTGGCTACACCTTC.

This clonotype was recorded at least ten times. The CDR3 DNA sequence: TGCGCCAGCAGCCAAGATGGAGGGAGGGGGGCCACAACCTATGGCTACACCTTC. Translating it yields CASSQDGGRGATTYGYTF. The rearrangement uses TRBV4-1 and TRBJ1-2, with D possibly TRBD1 on 6 matching bases. CDR1 MGHRA and CDR2 YSYEKL come from the germline V gene. The CDR3 covers 18 residues. V lost 0 bases and J lost 4, with 21 bases in between.